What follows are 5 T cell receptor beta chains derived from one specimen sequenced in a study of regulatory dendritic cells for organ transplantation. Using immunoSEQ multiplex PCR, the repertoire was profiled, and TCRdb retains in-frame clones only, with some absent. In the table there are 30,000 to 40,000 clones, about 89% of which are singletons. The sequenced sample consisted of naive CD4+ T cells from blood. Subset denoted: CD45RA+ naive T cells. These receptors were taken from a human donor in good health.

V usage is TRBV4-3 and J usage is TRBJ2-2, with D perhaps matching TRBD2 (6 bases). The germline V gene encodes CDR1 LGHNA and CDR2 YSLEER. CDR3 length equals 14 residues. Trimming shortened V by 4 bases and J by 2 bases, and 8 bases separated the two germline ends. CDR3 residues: CASSPGLNTGELFF. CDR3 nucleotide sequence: TGCGCCAGCAGCCCGGGACTCAACACCGGGGAGCTGTTTTTT.

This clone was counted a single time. Here the CDR3 DNA reads TGTGCCAGCAGCTTCGGGACTAGCGGGAGTGGCACAGATACGCAGTATTTT. Residues: CASSFGTSGSGTDTQYF. The V gene is TRBV11-1, the J gene TRBJ2-3; TRBD2 agrees at 14 bases. This CDR3 region has 17 residues. Germline loops: CDR1 SGHAT, CDR2 FQDESV (reference sequence). V shed 3 bases and J 1 base; nucleotides not matched to a gene: 3. Looking up the rest from reference TRBV11-1 and TRBJ2-3 gives the full variable domain: EAEVAQSPRYKITEKSQAVAFWCDPISGHATLYWYRQILGQGPELLVQFQDESVVDDSQLPKDRFSAERLKGVDSTLKIQPAELGDSAMYLCASSFGTSGSGTDTQYFGPGTRLTVL.

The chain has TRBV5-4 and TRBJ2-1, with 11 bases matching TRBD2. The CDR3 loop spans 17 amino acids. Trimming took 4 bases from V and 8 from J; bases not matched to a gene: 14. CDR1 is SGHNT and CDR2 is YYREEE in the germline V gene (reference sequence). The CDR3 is CASSLRQLAGAGDEQFF. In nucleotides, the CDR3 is TGTGCCAGCAGCCTGAGGCAACTAGCGGGAGCGGGTGATGAGCAGTTCTTC. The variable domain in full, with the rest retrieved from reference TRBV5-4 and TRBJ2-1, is ETGVTQSPTHLIKTRGQQVTLRCSSQSGHNTVSWYQQALGQGPQFIFQYYREEENGRGNFPPRFSGLQFPNYSSELNVNALELDDSALYLCASSLRQLAGAGDEQFFGPGTRLTVL.

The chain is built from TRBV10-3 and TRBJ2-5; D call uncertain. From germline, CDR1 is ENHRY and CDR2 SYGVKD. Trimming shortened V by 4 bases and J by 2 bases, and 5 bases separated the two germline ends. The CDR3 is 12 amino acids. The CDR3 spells CAISGEQETQYF. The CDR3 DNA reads TGTGCCATCAGTGGGGAACAAGAGACCCAGTACTTC.

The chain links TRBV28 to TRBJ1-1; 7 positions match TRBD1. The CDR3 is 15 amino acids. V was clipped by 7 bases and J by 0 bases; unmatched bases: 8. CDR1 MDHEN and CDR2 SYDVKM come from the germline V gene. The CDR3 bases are TGTGCCAGCACACGTGGGGGGACAGTGAACACTGAAGCTTTCTTT. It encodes CASTRGGTVNTEAFF. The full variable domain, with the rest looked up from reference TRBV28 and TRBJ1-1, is DVKVTQSSRYLVKRTGEKVFLECVQDMDHENMFWYRQDPGLGLRLIYFSYDVKMKEKGDIPEGYSVSREKKERFSLILESASTNQTSMYLCASTRGGTVNTEAFFGQGTRLTVV.